Included here is one T cell receptor (delta chain) sequence, with context. This likely reflects a read error, since a far larger clone is one base away. This sample is part of a study of gamma-delta T cells after stem cell transplantation. The CDR3 runs to 23 residues. Germline-derived CDR1 and CDR2 are GEAIGNYY and EKD. Trimming cost V 0 bases and J 0 bases; bases outside gene matches: 26. TCRdb re-analyzed the RT-PCR reads via CATT. The data show 1,400 or so delta-chain clones, 9.5% to 15% seen once. This TCR was recovered from a human donor. It is not recorded whose cells these are; they may come from a transplant donor. The chain couples TRDV2 to TRDJ1; 8 nucleotides line up with TRDD3. Material: gamma-delta T cells. The CDR3: CACDTVPASSYWGPLNNTDKLIF. For the CDR3, the DNA is TGTGCCTGTGACACCGTCCCTGCCTCTTCGTACTGGGGGCCCCTCAACAACACCGATAAACTCATCTTT.